These 11 T cell receptor beta chains came from one sample sequenced in a study of T cells after yellow fever vaccination. TCRdb processed the 5' RACE reads anew with MiXCR; each CDR3 protein has one entry. The table lists fewer than 450,000 distinct CDR3 sequences, around a tenth of them singletons. The specimen comprised PBMCs, sampled on the day of the first yellow fever vaccination. These receptor sequences come from a young man who received the YFV17D yellow fever vaccine.

This chain links TRBV5-1 with TRBJ2-3; 8 positions agree with TRBD1. The CDR3 covers 17 residues. With 2 bases clipped from V and 0 bases from J, the junction kept 8 bases outside the gene matches. Germline CDR1 and CDR2: SGHRS and YFSETQ. This chain's CDR3 is CASSFRTGITSTDTQYF. The CDR3 nucleotides are TGCGCCAGCAGCTTCCGGACAGGGATTACTAGCACAGATACGCAGTATTTT.

The genes are TRBV7-6 and TRBJ2-1, with 12 nucleotides matching TRBD2. CDR1 SGHVS and CDR2 FNYEAQ come from the germline V gene. The CDR3 is made up of 21 amino acids. Losses at the gene ends were 3 bases for V and 1 base for J; bases not matched to a gene: 16. In nucleotides, the CDR3 is TGTGCCAGCAGCTTTTCTAGCGGGGGGGCTTTCGGAGCAGGGTCCTACAATGAGCAGTTCTTC. This codes for CASSFSSGGAFGAGSYNEQFF.

This clonotype appeared a few times. This chain connects TRBV20-1 to TRBJ2-3; 9 bases line up with TRBD2. Per germline, CDR1 DFQATT and CDR2 SNEGSKA (reference sequence). Trimming took 5 bases from V and 6 from J; bases not matched to a gene: 6. The CDR3 totals 13 residues. The CDR3: CSARAGGLDTQYF. The CDR3 nucleotides are TGCAGTGCTCGGGCGGGGGGGCTGGATACGCAGTATTTT.

This clonotype was seen only a few times. The chain has TRBV4-3 and TRBJ2-1, with TRBD2 as a possible D gene (5 bases). Trimming pared 4 bases from V and 2 bases from J, leaving 9 bases between. CDR3 length: 14 amino acids. CDR1 LGHNA and CDR2 YSLEER come from the germline V gene. The CDR3: CASSLDGAYNEQFF. CDR3 DNA sequence: TGCGCCAGCAGCCTGGACGGGGCCTACAATGAGCAGTTCTTC.

This clonotype has more than one count but fewer than ten. The chain uses TRBV6-1 and TRBJ2-7, with TRBD1 identical over 10 bases. This CDR3 has 14 residues. Germline V gene data show CDR1 as MNHNS and CDR2 as SASEGT. Unmatched junction bases numbered 7, after V lost 6 bases and J lost 5 bases. CDR3 sequence (DNA): TGTGCCAGCAGGTCGGGACAGGGGAGCAACGAGCAGTACGTC. It yields the protein CASRSGQGSNEQYV.

A word on this clonotype: The conserved closing phenylalanine or tryptophan is absent in this CDR3, likely reflecting a read error. The J gene is TRBJ2-2, the V gene TRBV7-9, with D tentatively TRBD1 (6 bases). V lost 6 bases and J 3 bases, leaving 20 bases between the germline ends. Germline V gene data show CDR1 as SEHNR and CDR2 as FQNEAQ (reference sequence). This CDR3 comprises 17 residues. The CDR3 loop is CASRLIGRGADTGELFS. The CDR3 DNA reads as TGTGCCAGCAGATTAATTGGCAGGGGTGCGGACACCGGGGAGCTGTTTTCT.

This clonotype was observed many times. The chain uses TRBV7-9 and TRBJ2-7; a weak D match, TRBD2 (5 bases). V lost 0 bases and J lost 0, with 9 bases in between. This CDR3 contains 15 residues. Germline CDR1 is SEHNR and CDR2 is FQNEAQ (reference sequence). This CDR3 is CASSLAFRGSYEQYF. The CDR3 nucleotides read TGTGCCAGCAGCTTAGCCTTCCGGGGCTCCTACGAGCAGTACTTC.

This chain connects TRBV7-9 to TRBJ2-3, with D tentatively TRBD1 (6 bases). Germline V gives CDR1 SEHNR, CDR2 FQNEAQ (reference sequence). The CDR3 consists of 15 residues. V was trimmed by 6 bases and J by 4 bases, leaving 17 bases between them. As DNA, the CDR3 is TGTGCCAGCAGGGGGGCATCCGGCGTGGCAGATACGCAGTATTTT. It yields the protein CASRGASGVADTQYF. The full variable domain, completed using reference TRBV7-9 and TRBJ2-3, is DTGVSQNPRHKITKRGQNVTFRCDPISEHNRLYWYRQTLGQGPEFLTYFQNEAQLEKSRLLSDRFSAERPKGSFSTLEIQRTEQGDSAMYLCASRGASGVADTQYFGPGTRLTVL.

The rearrangement joins TRBV7-3 to TRBJ2-2, with D perhaps TRBD1 or TRBD2 (6 bases each). In germline, CDR1 is SGHTA, CDR2 FQGTGA. V was cut by 5 bases and J by 3 bases, with 13 bases left in between. CDR3 length: 15 residues. The CDR3 here is CASSTRGPYTGELFF. The CDR3 coding sequence is TGTGCCAGCAGCACTCGGGGGCCCTACACCGGGGAGCTGTTTTTT. The full variable domain, with the rest looked up from reference TRBV7-3 and TRBJ2-2, is GAGVSQTPSNKVTEKGKYVELRCDPISGHTALYWYRQSLGQGPEFLIYFQGTGAADDSGLPNDRFFAVRPEGSVSTLKIQRTERGDSAVYLCASSTRGPYTGELFFGEGSRLTVL.

This clonotype was observed a handful of times. V gene TRBV25-1 combines with J gene TRBJ2-1, with 8 bases that match TRBD2. CDR3 length: 15 residues. Germline lookup yields CDR1 MGHDK and CDR2 SYGVNS. J was trimmed by 7 bases and V by 6 bases; bases with no gene match: 11. CDR3 protein: CASRDRGGLGNEQFF. CDR3 nucleotide sequence: TGTGCCAGCAGAGATCGGGGGGGGCTGGGGAATGAGCAGTTCTTC.

This clonotype was recorded at least ten times. The V gene is TRBV4-2, the J gene TRBJ2-5; D gene unclear. Germline CDR1 LGHNA, CDR2 YNFKEQ. This CDR3 is 12 amino acids long. Trimming took off 4 bases at V and 4 bases at J, with 7 bases between the two ends. CDR3 bases: TGTGCCAGCAGCCGGGGTTCAGAGACCCAGTACTTC. Translating it yields CASSRGSETQYF.